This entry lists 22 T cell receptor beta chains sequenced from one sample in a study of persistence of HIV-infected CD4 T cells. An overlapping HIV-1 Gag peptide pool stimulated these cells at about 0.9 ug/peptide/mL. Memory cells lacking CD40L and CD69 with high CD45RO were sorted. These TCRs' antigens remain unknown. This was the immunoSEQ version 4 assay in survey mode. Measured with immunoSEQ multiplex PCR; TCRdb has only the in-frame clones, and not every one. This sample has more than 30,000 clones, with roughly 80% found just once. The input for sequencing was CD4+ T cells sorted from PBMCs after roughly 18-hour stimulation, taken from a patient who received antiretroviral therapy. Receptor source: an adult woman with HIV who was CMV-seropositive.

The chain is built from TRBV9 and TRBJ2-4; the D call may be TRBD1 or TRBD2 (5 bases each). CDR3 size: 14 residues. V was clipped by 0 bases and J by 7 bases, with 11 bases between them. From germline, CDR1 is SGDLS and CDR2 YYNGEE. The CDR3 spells CASSVDGGVNIQYF. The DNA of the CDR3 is TGTGCCAGCAGCGTAGATGGGGGAGTGAACATTCAGTACTTC.

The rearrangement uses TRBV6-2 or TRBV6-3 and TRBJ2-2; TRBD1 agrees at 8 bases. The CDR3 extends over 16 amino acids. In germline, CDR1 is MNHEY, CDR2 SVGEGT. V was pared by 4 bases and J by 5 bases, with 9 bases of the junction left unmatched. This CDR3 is CASSSLGTGKTGELFF. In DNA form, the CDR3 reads TGTGCCAGCAGTTCATTGGGGACAGGCAAAACCGGGGAGCTGTTTTTT.

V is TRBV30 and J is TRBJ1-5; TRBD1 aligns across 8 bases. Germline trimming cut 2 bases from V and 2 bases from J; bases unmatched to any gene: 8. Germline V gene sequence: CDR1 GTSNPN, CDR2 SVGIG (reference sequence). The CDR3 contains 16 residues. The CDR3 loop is CAWSLRTGSGNQPQHF. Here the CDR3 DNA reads TGTGCCTGGAGTCTTAGGACAGGGTCAGGCAATCAGCCCCAGCATTTT.

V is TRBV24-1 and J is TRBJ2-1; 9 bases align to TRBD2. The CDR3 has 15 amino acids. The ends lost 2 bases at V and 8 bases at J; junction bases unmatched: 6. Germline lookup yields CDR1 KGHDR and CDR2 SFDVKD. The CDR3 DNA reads TGTGCCACCAGTGATTCGGGCGGGAGGGCCTATGAGCAGTTCTTC. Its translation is CATSDSGGRAYEQFF.

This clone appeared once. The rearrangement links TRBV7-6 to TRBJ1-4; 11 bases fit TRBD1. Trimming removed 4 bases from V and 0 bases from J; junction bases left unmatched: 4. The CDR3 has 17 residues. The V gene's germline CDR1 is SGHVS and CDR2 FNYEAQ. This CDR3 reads CASSSGQGEATNEKLFF. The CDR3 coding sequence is TGTGCCAGCAGCTCGGGACAGGGGGAAGCAACTAATGAAAAACTGTTTTTT.

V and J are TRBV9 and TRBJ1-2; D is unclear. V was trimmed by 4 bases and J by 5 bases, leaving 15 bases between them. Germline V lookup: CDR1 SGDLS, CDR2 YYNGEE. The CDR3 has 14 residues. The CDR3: CASSLEGSTYGYTF. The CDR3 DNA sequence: TGTGCCAGCAGCCTCGAGGGTTCCACTTATGGCTACACCTTC.

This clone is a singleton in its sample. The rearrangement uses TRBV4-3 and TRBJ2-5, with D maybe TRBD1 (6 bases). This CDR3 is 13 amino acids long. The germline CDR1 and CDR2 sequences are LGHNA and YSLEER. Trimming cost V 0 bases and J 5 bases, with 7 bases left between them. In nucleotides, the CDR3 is TGCGCCAGCAGCCAAGACCAGGGGGAGACCCAGTACTTC. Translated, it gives CASSQDQGETQYF.

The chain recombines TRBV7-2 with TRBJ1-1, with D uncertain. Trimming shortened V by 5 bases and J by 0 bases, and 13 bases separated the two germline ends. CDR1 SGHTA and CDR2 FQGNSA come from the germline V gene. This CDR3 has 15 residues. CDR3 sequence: CASSPNGELNTEAFF. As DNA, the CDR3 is TGTGCCAGCAGCCCAAACGGGGAGTTGAACACTGAAGCTTTCTTT.

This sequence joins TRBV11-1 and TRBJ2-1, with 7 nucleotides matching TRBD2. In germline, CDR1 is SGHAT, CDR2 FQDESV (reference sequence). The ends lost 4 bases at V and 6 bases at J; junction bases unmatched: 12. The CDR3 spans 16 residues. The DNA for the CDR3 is TGTGCCAGCAGCTCCAGCGGGATCCGGTTGGGCAATGAGCAGTTCTTC. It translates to CASSSSGIRLGNEQFF.

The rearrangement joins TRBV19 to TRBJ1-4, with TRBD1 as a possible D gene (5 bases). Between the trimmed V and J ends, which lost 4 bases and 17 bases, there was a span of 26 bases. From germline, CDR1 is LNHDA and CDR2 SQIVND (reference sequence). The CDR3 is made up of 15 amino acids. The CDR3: CASSKRTEPHGAPFF. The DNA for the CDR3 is TGTGCCAGTAGTAAACGGACCGAACCCCATGGGGCCCCTTTTTTT.

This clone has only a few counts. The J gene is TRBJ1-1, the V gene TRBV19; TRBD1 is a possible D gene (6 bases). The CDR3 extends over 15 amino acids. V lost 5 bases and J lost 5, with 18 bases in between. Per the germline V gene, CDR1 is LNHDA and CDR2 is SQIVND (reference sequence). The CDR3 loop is CASSVSTGKGTEAFF. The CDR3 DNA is TGTGCCAGTAGTGTCTCCACAGGGAAGGGGACTGAAGCTTTCTTT.

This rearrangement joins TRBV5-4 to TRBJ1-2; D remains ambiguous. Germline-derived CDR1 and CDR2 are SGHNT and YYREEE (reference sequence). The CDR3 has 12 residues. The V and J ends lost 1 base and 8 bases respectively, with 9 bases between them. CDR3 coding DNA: TGTGCCAGCAGCTTGTTCGGTCGAGGCTACACCTTC. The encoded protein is CASSLFGRGYTF.

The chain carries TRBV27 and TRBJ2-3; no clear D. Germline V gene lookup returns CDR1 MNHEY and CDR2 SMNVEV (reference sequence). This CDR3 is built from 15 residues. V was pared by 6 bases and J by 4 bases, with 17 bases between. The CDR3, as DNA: TGTGCCAGCAGCCCTCTACGGAGTGGGGCAGATACGCAGTATTTT. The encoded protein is CASSPLRSGADTQYF.

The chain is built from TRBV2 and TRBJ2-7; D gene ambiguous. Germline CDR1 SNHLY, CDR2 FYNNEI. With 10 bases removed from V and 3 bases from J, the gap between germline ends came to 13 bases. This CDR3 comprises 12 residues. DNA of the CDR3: TGTGCCACCCGGATTGGGAACTACGAGCAGTACTTC. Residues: CATRIGNYEQYF.

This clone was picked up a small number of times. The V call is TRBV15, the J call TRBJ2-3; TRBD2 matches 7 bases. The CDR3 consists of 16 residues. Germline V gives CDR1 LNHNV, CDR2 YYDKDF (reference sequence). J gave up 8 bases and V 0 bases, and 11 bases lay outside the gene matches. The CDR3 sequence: CATSRDQGGPGGTQYF. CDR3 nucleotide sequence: TGTGCCACCAGCAGAGATCAGGGAGGGCCGGGCGGTACGCAGTATTTT.

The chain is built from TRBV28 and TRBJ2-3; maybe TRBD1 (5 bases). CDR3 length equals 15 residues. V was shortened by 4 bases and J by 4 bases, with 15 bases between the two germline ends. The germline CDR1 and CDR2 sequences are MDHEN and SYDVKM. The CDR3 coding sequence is TGTGCCAGCAGTTCTCTACGCGAACAGGCAGATACGCAGTATTTT. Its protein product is CASSSLREQADTQYF.

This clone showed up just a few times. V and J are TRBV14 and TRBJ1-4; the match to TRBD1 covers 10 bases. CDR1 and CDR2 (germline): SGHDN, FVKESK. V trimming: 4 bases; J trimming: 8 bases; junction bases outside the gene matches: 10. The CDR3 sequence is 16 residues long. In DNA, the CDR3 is TGTGCCAGCAGCCTTGAAACCGGGACAGGGGACGAAAAACTGTTTTTT. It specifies CASSLETGTGDEKLFF.

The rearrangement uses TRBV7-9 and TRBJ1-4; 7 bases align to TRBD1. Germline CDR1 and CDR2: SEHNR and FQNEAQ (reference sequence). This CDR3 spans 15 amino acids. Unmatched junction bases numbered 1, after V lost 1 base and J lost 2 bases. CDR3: CASSLEGATNEKLFF. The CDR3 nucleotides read TGTGCCAGCAGCTTAGAGGGGGCCACTAATGAAAAACTGTTTTTT.

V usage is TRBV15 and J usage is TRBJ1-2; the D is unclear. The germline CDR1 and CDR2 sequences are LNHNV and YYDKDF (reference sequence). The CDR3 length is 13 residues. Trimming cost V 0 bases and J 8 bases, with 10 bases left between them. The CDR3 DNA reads TGTGCCACCAGCAGAGACAGGTTACAAGGCTACACCTTC. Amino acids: CATSRDRLQGYTF. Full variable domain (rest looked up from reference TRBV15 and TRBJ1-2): DAMVIQNPRYQVTQFGKPVTLSCSQTLNHNVMYWYQQKSSQAPKLLFHYYDKDFNNEADTPDNFQSRRPNTSFCFLDIRSPGLGDTAMYLCATSRDRLQGYTFGSGTRLTVV.

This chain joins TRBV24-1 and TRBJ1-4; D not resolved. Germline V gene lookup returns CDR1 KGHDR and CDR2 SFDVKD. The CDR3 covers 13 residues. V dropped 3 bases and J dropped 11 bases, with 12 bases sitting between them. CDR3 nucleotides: TGTGCCACCAGTGATCTCACCAACGGGAAACTGTTTTTT. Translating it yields CATSDLTNGKLFF.

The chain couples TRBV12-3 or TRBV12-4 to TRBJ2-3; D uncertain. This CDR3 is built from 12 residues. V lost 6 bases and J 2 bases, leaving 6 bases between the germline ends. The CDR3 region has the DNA TGTGCCAGCAGAGGAGACACAGATACGCAGTATTTT. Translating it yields CASRGDTDTQYF.

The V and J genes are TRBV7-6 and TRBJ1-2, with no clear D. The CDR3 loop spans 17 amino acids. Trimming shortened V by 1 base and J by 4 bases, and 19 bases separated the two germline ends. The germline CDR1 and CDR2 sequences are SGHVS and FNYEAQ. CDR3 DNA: TGTGCCAGCAGCTTAGACCCCGGCGTAAAGGATATCTATGGCTACACCTTC. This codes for CASSLDPGVKDIYGYTF.